The rows below give T cell receptor beta chains drawn from one sample of a study of cytomegalovirus exposure and HLA in healthy donors. Sequencing was performed with immunoSEQ multiplex PCR; in TCRdb, only in-frame clones are kept and a portion is missing. The table has roughly 130,000 clones, around four fifths seen once. Specimen: PBMCs. These receptors came from a male donor in good health and CMV-seropositive. Each CDR3 is given without its conserved first and last residue.

J,V,CDR3
TRBJ2-2,TRBV11-3,ASSPRQGDTGELF
TRBJ1-2,TRBV5-1,ASSLVTGGGYT
TRBJ1-1,TRBV30,ALQSRGTEAF
TRBJ2-7,TRBV19,ASSIELAPFYEQY
TRBJ2-1,TRBV7-9,SSSPGLSYNEQF
TRBJ1-2,TRBV9,ASSVGGSYGYT
TRBJ2-5,TRBV7-3,ASSRGTSGSGETQY
TRBJ2-7,TRBV13,ASSLGERAYEQY
TRBJ2-5,TRBV6-1,ASSEAGPYQETQY
TRBJ1-3,TRBV2,ASSEGAGLTIY
TRBJ2-1,TRBV4-2,ASSHGRASYNEQF
TRBJ2-1,TRBV27,ASRLAGGGNEQF
TRBJ2-7,TRBV7-2,ASSLQRGPQQY
TRBJ2-3,TRBV15,ATSVAGAPTDTQY
TRBJ2-1,TRBV19,ASLGGGQGHNEQF
-,TRBV28,ASSLYREIPYEQY